This T cell receptor beta chain was sequenced during a study of T cells in Graves' hyperthyroidism and ophthalmopathy. Study-wide results and caveats: Ophthalmopathy could be told apart from stable hyperthyroidism with a 13 V-J model.

This clonotype was recorded many times. The antigen is undetermined. Regions amplified from RNA transcripts were the TCR beta CDR3 regions. Using the HTBI primer set, a first-round RT-PCR was run on the TCR CDR3. A single record per CDR3 protein comes from TCRdb applying MiXCR to the multiplex PCR reads. The sample shows about 290,000 distinct CDR3 sequences, roughly 13% of them seen only once. Over 18 months, lack of ophthalmopathy progression marked Graves' hyperthyroidism as stable. Criteria for exclusion of patients were uncontrolled infection, other autoimmune disease, pregnancy or lactation. Used for diagnoses were clinical symptoms, serum thyroxine and TRAb, thyroid ultrasound and orbital computed tomography. This CDR3 region has 12 residues. V was pared by 5 bases and J by 3 bases, with 7 bases between.

V is TRBV12-3 or TRBV12-4 and J is TRBJ1-2; D not resolved. Sequences were obtained from blood. The clonotype originates from a woman in her 40s with Graves' hyperthyroidism. The CDR3 coding sequence is TGTGCCAGCAGTGATGGATACTATGGCTACACCTTC. Its translation: CASSDGYYGYTF.